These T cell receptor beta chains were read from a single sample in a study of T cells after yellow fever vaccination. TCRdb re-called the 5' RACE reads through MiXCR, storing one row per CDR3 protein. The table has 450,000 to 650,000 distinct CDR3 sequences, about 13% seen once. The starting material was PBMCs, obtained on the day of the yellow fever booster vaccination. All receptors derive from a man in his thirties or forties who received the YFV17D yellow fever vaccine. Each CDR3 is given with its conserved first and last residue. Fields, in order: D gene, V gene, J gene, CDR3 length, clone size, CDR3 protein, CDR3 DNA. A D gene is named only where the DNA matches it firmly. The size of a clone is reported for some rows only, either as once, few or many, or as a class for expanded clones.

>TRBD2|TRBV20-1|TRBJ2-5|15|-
CSATGLAGREETQYF
TGCAGTGCTACGGGACTAGCGGGACGAGAAGAGACCCAGTACTTC
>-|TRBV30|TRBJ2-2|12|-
CAWRVNTGELFF
TGTGCCTGGAGGGTGAACACCGGGGAGCTGTTTTTT
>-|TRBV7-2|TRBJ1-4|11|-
CASRANEKLFF
TGTGCCAGCAGAGCTAATGAAAAACTGTTTTTT
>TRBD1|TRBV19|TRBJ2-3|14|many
CASRTGGNTDTQYF
TGTGCCAGTCGGACAGGGGGCAACACAGATACGCAGTATTTT
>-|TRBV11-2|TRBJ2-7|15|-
CASSLDHDLLYEQYF
TGTGCCAGCAGCTTAGATCACGATCTCCTCTACGAGCAGTACTTC
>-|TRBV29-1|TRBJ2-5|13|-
CSVEGGYRETQYF
TGCAGCGTTGAAGGGGGGTACAGAGAGACCCAGTACTTC
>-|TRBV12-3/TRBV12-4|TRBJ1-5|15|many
CASSKDGDSNQPQHF
TGTGCCAGCAGTAAAGACGGGGATAGCAATCAGCCCCAGCATTTT
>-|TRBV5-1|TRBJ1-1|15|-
CASSLEYDSRAEAFF
TGCGCCAGCAGCTTGGAATACGACAGCAGGGCTGAAGCTTTCTTT
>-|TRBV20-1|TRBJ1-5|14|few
CSALSGEGNQPQHF
TGCAGTGCCCTTTCAGGGGAGGGAAATCAGCCCCAGCATTTT
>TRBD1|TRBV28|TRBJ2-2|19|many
CASGNRDRSSSLSTGELFF
TGTGCCAGCGGTAATAGGGACAGGAGTTCCTCTTTGAGCACCGGGGAGCTGTTTTTT
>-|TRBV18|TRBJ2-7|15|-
CASSPIRSGSYEQYF
TGTGCCAGCTCACCAATCCGGAGCGGCTCCTACGAGCAGTACTTC
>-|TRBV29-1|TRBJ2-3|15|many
CSASSQGMGTDTQYF
TGCAGCGCCTCCTCCCAGGGGATGGGCACAGATACGCAGTATTTT
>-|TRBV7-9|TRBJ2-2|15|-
CASSLVATNTGELFF
TGTGCCAGCAGCTTAGTGGCGACGAACACCGGGGAGCTGTTTTTT
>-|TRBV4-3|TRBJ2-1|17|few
CASSQEAGKSSYNEQFF
TGCGCCAGCAGCCAAGAGGCGGGTAAAAGCTCCTACAATGAGCAGTTCTTC
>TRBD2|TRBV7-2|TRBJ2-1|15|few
CASSFTTSGGDEQFF
TGTGCCAGCAGCTTCACGACTAGCGGAGGCGATGAGCAGTTCTTC
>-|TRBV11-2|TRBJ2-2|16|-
CASSLGSTALAGELFF
TGTGCCAGCAGCTTAGGGAGTACCGCTTTGGCCGGGGAGCTGTTTTTT
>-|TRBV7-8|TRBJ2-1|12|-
CASSLRAGEQFF
TGTGCCAGCAGCTTAAGAGCCGGTGAGCAGTTCTTC
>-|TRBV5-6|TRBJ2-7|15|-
CASSGSSRGNYEQYF
TGTGCCAGCAGCGGGAGTTCGCGAGGGAACTACGAGCAGTACTTC
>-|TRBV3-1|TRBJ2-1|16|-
CASSQDKRVHGDEQFF
TGTGCCAGCAGCCAAGATAAACGGGTACATGGCGATGAGCAGTTCTTC
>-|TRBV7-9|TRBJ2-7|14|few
CASSAMGLTYEQYF
TGTGCCAGCAGCGCCATGGGACTTACCTACGAGCAGTACTTC
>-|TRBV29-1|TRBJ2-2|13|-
CSVASTNTGELFF
TGCAGCGTTGCTAGCACGAACACCGGGGAGCTGTTTTTT
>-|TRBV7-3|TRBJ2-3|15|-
CASSLGYAGTDTQYF
TGTGCCAGCAGCTTAGGTTATGCGGGGACAGATACGCAGTATTTT
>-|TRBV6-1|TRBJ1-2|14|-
CASKNTEGLVGYTF
TGTGCCAGCAAAAACACGGAGGGGTTGGTTGGCTACACCTTC
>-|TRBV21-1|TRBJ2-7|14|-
CASTRGPDPYEQYF
TGTGCCAGCACCAGAGGACCGGACCCTTACGAGCAGTACTTC
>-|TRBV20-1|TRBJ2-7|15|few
CSARARRKVSYEQYF
TGCAGTGCTAGAGCCCGGCGGAAGGTCTCCTACGAGCAGTACTTC
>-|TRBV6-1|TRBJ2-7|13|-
CASRDTTGYEQYF
TGTGCCAGCAGGGACACAACTGGCTACGAGCAGTACTTC
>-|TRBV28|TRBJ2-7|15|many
CASSFSGRVKYEQYF
TGTGCCAGCAGTTTCTCGGGACGGGTAAAATACGAGCAGTACTTC
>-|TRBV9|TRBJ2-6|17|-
CASSVATPGAGANVLTF
TGTGCCAGCAGCGTAGCTACCCCAGGGGCTGGGGCCAACGTCCTGACTTTC
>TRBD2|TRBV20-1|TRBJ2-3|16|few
CSHTHGLAGSTDTQYF
TGCAGTCATACCCACGGACTAGCGGGAAGCACAGATACGCAGTATTTT
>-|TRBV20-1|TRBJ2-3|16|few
CSARDPSPGRGDTQYF
TGCAGTGCTAGAGATCCCTCGCCAGGGCGAGGAGATACGCAGTATTTT
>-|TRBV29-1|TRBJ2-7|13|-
CSVGQGTPYEQYF
TGCAGCGTTGGCCAGGGGACCCCCTACGAGCAGTACTTC
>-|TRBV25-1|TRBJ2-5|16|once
CASSEYILSYQETQYF
TGTGCCAGCAGTGAATATATTCTGAGCTACCAAGAGACCCAGTACTTC
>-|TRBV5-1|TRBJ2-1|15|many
CASSFYPSSYNEQFF
TGCGCCAGCAGCTTTTACCCGAGCTCCTACAATGAGCAGTTCTTC
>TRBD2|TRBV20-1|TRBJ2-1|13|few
CSATAGRAGEQFF
TGCAGTGCTACAGCGGGAAGGGCAGGAGAGCAGTTCTTC
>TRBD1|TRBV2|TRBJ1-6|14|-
CASSGTGGGSPLHF
TGTGCCAGCAGCGGGACAGGTGGGGGTTCACCCCTCCACTTT
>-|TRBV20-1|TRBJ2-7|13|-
CSAPAGPPYEQYF
TGCAGTGCCCCGGCGGGACCACCCTACGAGCAGTACTTC
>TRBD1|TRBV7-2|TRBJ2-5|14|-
CASSAYRGKETQYF
TGTGCCAGCAGCGCCTACAGGGGGAAAGAGACCCAGTACTTC
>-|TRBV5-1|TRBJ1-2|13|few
CASSLRVEYGYTF
TGCGCCAGCAGTCTCAGGGTTGAGTATGGCTACACCTTC
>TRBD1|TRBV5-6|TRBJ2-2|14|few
CASGDRGGSGELFF
TGTGCCAGCGGGGACAGGGGAGGTTCCGGGGAGCTGTTTTTT
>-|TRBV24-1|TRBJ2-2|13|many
CATRMENTGELFF
TGTGCCACCAGGATGGAGAACACCGGGGAGCTGTTTTTT
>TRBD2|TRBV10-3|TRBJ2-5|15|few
CAISVGLAGGETQYF
TGTGCCATCAGTGTAGGTCTAGCGGGAGGTGAGACCCAGTACTTC
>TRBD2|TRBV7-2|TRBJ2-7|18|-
CASSLTGLAGVGSYEQYF
TGTGCCAGCAGCTTAACGGGACTAGCGGGAGTTGGGTCCTACGAGCAGTACTTC
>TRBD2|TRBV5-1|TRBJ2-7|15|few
CASSSTGNSGNEQYF
TGCGCCAGCAGCAGTACAGGGAATAGCGGGAACGAGCAGTACTTC
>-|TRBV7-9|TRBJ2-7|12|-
CASSIDFYEQYF
TGTGCCAGCAGCATAGACTTCTACGAGCAGTACTTC
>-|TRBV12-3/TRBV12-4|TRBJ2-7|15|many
CASSLASTSTYEQYF
TGTGCCAGCAGTTTAGCGTCAACTTCCACCTACGAGCAGTACTTC
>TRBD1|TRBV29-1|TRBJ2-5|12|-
CRVGIRGETQYF
TGCAGAGTTGGGATCAGGGGGGAGACCCAGTACTTC
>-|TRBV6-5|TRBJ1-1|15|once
CASSYAKIPNTEAFF
TGTGCCAGCAGTTACGCCAAGATCCCGAACACTGAAGCTTTCTTT
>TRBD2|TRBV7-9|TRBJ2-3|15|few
CASSLRAGNTDTQYF
TGTGCCAGCAGCTTAAGAGCGGGAAACACAGATACGCAGTATTTT
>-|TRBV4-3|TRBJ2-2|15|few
CASSQDLRGPGELFF
TGCGCCAGCAGCCAAGATCTGCGGGGCCCCGGGGAGCTGTTTTTT
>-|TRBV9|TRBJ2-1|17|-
CASSVVAGLGGNIEQFF
TGTGCCAGCAGCGTAGTAGCAGGACTGGGGGGTAACATTGAGCAGTTCTTC
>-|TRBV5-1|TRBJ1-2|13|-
CASSLGGDNGYTF
TGCGCCAGCAGCTTGGGAGGGGATAACGGCTACACCTTC
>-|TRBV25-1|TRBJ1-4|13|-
CASTPGMGEKLFF
TGTGCCAGCACCCCAGGGATGGGTGAAAAACTGTTTTTT